This T cell receptor (beta chain) was recovered during a study of blood T cell repertoires in COVID-19. The wider study: The origin of the acute and convalescent COVID-19 samples was the United States, Italy and Spain. Sample material is recorded as cDNA or gDNA derived from T cells, B-cell-depleted T cells, or PBMCs.

Living in 24 US areas, the participants were between about 18 and 95 years of age. Categorization into cohorts depended on clinical history that participants reported. Per the germline V gene, CDR1 is SGDLS and CDR2 is YYNGEE. The CDR3 sequence is 14 residues long. V was clipped by 2 bases and J by 7 bases, with 12 bases between them. The repertoire was sequenced with immunoSEQ multiplex PCR; TCRdb's copy has only in-frame clones and lacks some. The profile shows about 430,000 clones, around nine tenths of them singletons. This clone has only a few counts. The chain joins TRBV9 to TRBJ2-2; D unclear. This sequence was found in a woman aged 18-29 years who had been exposed to COVID-19. The sample comprised PBMCs or T cells enriched from blood (not recorded which). The CDR3: CASSVLPSGGELFF. CDR3 DNA sequence: TGTGCCAGCAGCGTTCTCCCGAGTGGCGGGGAGCTGTTTTTT.